One T cell receptor beta chain is described in this entry. Antigen specificity is unknown. Per germline, CDR1 LGHNA and CDR2 YNFKEQ. This CDR3 has 17 amino acids. V dropped 0 bases and J dropped 7; count of bases not matched to a gene: 12. The sample is drawn from a study of long-term antiretroviral therapy in people with HIV. The immunoSEQ assay was v3.0, run at survey level. Per-sample targets for sequencing were about 35,000-50,000 T-cell genomes. Data came from immunoSEQ multiplex PCR; TCRdb stores just in-frame clones and leaves some out. The table records 20,000 to 25,000 clones, less than 90% of them present only once. The cryopreserved samples used held 1-10 million PBMC prior to extraction of DNA. General observations from the study: The study collected no data on ART adherence, viral resistance or therapy changes.

The receptor's source is a woman between 45 and 60 years old with HIV. This sequence joins TRBV4-2 and TRBJ1-1; the match to TRBD1 covers 9 bases. The sequenced sample was unsorted PBMCs, obtained 1.9 years after starting antiretroviral therapy. The CDR3 sequence: CASSQDIMGQGIGEAFF. The DNA of the CDR3 is TGTGCCAGCAGCCAAGATATAATGGGACAGGGTATAGGTGAAGCTTTCTTT.